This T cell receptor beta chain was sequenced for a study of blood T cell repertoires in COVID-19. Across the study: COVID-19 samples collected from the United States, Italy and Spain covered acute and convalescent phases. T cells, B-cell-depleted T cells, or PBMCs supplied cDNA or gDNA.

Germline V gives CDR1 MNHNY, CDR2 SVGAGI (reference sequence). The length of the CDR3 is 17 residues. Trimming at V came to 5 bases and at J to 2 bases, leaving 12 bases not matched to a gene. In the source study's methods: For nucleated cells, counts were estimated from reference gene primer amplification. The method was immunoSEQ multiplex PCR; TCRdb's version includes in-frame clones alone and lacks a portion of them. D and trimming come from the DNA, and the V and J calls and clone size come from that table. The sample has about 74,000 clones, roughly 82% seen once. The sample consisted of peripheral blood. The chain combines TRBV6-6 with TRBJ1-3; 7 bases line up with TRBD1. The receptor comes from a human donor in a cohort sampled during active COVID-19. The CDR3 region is CASSQFSSTGTGNTIYF. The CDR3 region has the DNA TGTGCCAGCAGTCAGTTTTCATCGACAGGGACTGGAAACACCATATATTTT.